This T cell receptor (beta chain) was sequenced for a study of cytomegalovirus exposure and HLA in healthy donors. Whole-study findings and limits: Through in vitro validation, a few CMV-associated chains were shown to be specific for CMV antigens. In a later analysis, HLA-associated TCR beta chains were more clonally expanded than equally common others.

Worth noting for this clone: The antigen remains undetermined.

The CDR3 is 15 residues long. Germline V gene sequence: CDR1 SGHKS, CDR2 YYEKEE (reference sequence). V lost 0 bases, J lost 3 bases, and 13 bases lay in between. PCR involved 60 Vbeta and 13 Jbeta primers. Measured with immunoSEQ multiplex PCR; TCRdb has only the in-frame clones, and not every one. Of 95,000 to 110,000 clones in the sample, 60% to 80% were seen once. This sequence joins TRBV5-5 and TRBJ2-7; D may be TRBD1 (5 bases). This clonotype originated in a man aged 50 or older in good health and CMV-seropositive. Material for sequencing was PBMCs. The CDR3 loop is CASSLEQAVFYEQYF. CDR3 DNA: TGTGCCAGCAGCTTGGAACAGGCCGTTTTCTACGAGCAGTACTTC.